This T cell receptor (beta chain) was sequenced in a study of cytomegalovirus exposure and HLA in healthy donors. Study details: Samples from HLA-typed donors yielded about 80 million unique TCRs in an early data release.

The V and J ends lost 2 bases and 4 bases, in that order; junction bases with no gene match: 6. CDR3 length: 15 residues. Per germline, CDR1 SGHNT and CDR2 YENEEA. The PCR made use of 60 Vbeta and 13 Jbeta primers. Clones were read by immunoSEQ multiplex PCR, and TCRdb kept only the in-frame ones, dropping some. The profile covers some 140,000 clones, with more than 60% appearing a single time and approximately 4% taken by the ten largest. The table lists this clone with a count of one. The rearrangement joins TRBV11-3 to TRBJ1-1; 8 bases match TRBD1. The sequencing input was PBMCs. This clonotype was obtained from a woman aged 40 to 50 in good health and CMV-seronegative. The CDR3 sequence: CASSLYMDRATEAFF. CDR3 in DNA: TGTGCCAGCAGCTTATATATGGACAGGGCCACTGAAGCTTTCTTT.